A single sample is the source of the 10 T cell receptor beta chains below, sequenced in a study of T cell repertoires in cytomegalovirus infection. Each CDR3 protein gets one entry after TCRdb re-called the reads with MiXCR. The sample lists roughly 180,000 distinct CDR3 sequences, 25% to 30% seen once, with 31% in the top ten. The sample taken for sequencing was PBMCs. The receptors derive from a human donor in good health (CMV status not recorded). Some clones in this sample may be carry-over from other donors' samples.

This rearrangement joins TRBV2 to TRBJ2-7; D not resolved. CDR1 and CDR2 from the germline V gene are SNHLY and FYNNEI. Trimming removed 4 bases at V and 0 bases at J, with 10 bases between. The CDR3 covers 14 residues. In DNA, the CDR3 is TGTGCCAGCAGTGGTCGGACGGGCTCCTACGAGCAGTACTTC. Its protein is CASSGRTGSYEQYF.

This clonotype was picked up a small number of times. The CDR3 region is CASPWGEDEQFF. The CDR3 DNA sequence: TGTGCCAGCCCCTGGGGGGAAGATGAGCAGTTCTTC. This chain uses TRBV7-9 with TRBJ2-1, with D maybe TRBD2 (6 bases). The CDR3 loop spans 12 amino acids. Germline-derived CDR1 and CDR2 are SEHNR and FQNEAQ (reference sequence). V was cut by 8 bases and J by 8 bases, with 13 bases left in between.

In this sample, this clonotype turned up many times. V is TRBV5-8 and J is TRBJ2-6; D may be TRBD2 (6 bases). V was pared by 4 bases and J by 4 bases, with 18 bases between. Germline CDR1 SGHTS, CDR2 YDEGEE. The CDR3 runs to 17 residues. CDR3 sequence: CASSEPPPGGGANVLTF. CDR3 DNA sequence: TGTGCCAGCAGCGAGCCCCCCCCCGGAGGGGGGGCCAACGTCCTGACTTTC.

This clonotype has at least ten counts. The chain uses TRBV7-2 and TRBJ2-4, with D perhaps matching TRBD1 or TRBD2 (5 bases each). The germline gives CDR1 SGHTA, CDR2 FQGNSA. Trimming pared 3 bases from V and 0 bases from J, leaving 9 bases between. CDR3 length equals 15 residues. Here the CDR3 DNA reads TGTGCCAGCAGCTTCGAGGGGTTAGCCAAAAACATTCAGTACTTC. Its protein is CASSFEGLAKNIQYF.

This clonotype was counted only a few times. The chain has TRBV20-1 and TRBJ2-5; D is uncertain. Germline loops: CDR1 DFQATT, CDR2 SNEGSKA (reference sequence). Trimming took 3 bases from V and 4 from J, leaving 12 bases between them. The CDR3 runs 13 residues. As DNA, the CDR3 is TGCAGTGCTAGTCCCACATGGGGAGAGACCCAGTACTTC. It encodes CSASPTWGETQYF.

This clonotype was seen more than once but under ten times. V gene TRBV29-1 combines with J gene TRBJ2-7, with TRBD1 as a possible D gene (6 bases). V lost 3 bases, J lost 1 base, and 10 bases lay in between. The CDR3 sequence is 13 residues long. The germline gives CDR1 SQVTM, CDR2 ANQGSEA. The chain's CDR3 is CSVEDGQSYEQYF. The CDR3, as DNA: TGCAGCGTTGAGGACGGACAGTCCTACGAGCAGTACTTC.

This clonotype showed up just a few times. J is TRBJ2-3 and V is TRBV9, with D possibly called TRBD1 or TRBD2 (5 bases each). The germline V and J ends were trimmed by 4 bases and 4 bases, with 16 bases remaining between them. Germline values: CDR1 SGDLS, CDR2 YYNGEE. This CDR3 region has 15 residues. The CDR3 spells CASSPSGTAADTQYF. The DNA for the CDR3 is TGTGCCAGCAGCCCCTCCGGGACCGCCGCAGATACGCAGTATTTT.

At least ten counts were recorded for this clonotype. The chain carries TRBV28 and TRBJ1-2; possibly TRBD1 for D (6 bases). Germline lookup yields CDR1 MDHEN and CDR2 SYDVKM. Trimming shortened V by 3 bases and J by 8 bases, and 13 bases separated the two germline ends. The CDR3 is 13 amino acids. CDR3 region: CASSFSGQPGYTF. The CDR3 DNA reads as TGTGCCAGCAGTTTTTCCGGACAGCCGGGCTACACCTTC.

V is TRBV6-2 or TRBV6-3 and J is TRBJ2-7; D is unclear. This CDR3 region has 12 residues. The germline V gene has CDR1 MNHEY and CDR2 SVGEGT. V lost 3 bases and J 3 bases, leaving 6 bases between the germline ends. CDR3 sequence (DNA): TGTGCCAGCAGTTATGACAACTACGAGCAGTACTTC. It is translated as CASSYDNYEQYF.

The chain has TRBV5-1 and TRBJ2-2; D possibly corresponds to TRBD1 (5 bases). The CDR3 contains 14 residues. The V end lost 4 bases, the J end lost 2 bases, and 9 bases lay between the germline ends. Germline values: CDR1 SGHRS, CDR2 YFSETQ. The CDR3 protein is CASSTDTNTGELFF. The CDR3 nucleotides are TGCGCCAGCAGCACGGACACTAACACCGGGGAGCTGTTTTTT.